This T cell receptor (beta chain) was retrieved from a study of cytomegalovirus exposure and HLA in healthy donors. Findings of the study overall: Later analysis showed TCR association rates varying by HLA locus, highest for DRB1 and lowest for HLA-C. Later analysis suggested links between common viral pathogens and several top significant clusters. Per published accounts, TCR beta sequences correctly predicted the HLA-A and HLA-B alleles of most subjects. Previous analysis showed most TCR beta V segments were productive about 90% or about 30% of the time.

As concerns this clone: The antigen is undetermined.

Trimming took 4 bases from V and 5 from J; bases not matched to a gene: 5. CDR1 and CDR2 (germline): SGHNT, YYREEE (reference sequence). The CDR3 is 13 amino acids. PCR amplification relied on 60 Vbeta primers (plus 13 Jbeta primers). Clones were read by immunoSEQ multiplex PCR, and TCRdb kept only the in-frame ones, dropping some. The sample carries about 91,000 clones, about two thirds recorded once. This receptor was taken from a female donor in good health and CMV-seronegative. The chain combines TRBV5-4 with TRBJ1-2, with 7 nucleotides matching TRBD1. Sequencing used PBMCs. In DNA, the CDR3 is TGTGCCAGCAGCCCGGGACAGAGATATGGCTACACCTTC. It yields the protein CASSPGQRYGYTF.